This T cell receptor beta chain was recorded in a study of human T cells and chemical hapten exposure. For the study at large: The sensitizing agent was 2% DPC, placed on about 2 cm by about 2 cm of upper inner arm skin. Study findings and constraints: Expanded TCRs were compared with controls, and the expanded TCRs formed significantly more large CDR3 similarity clusters. Counts of TCRs above 1 in 1000 frequency stayed unchanged with DPC sensitization.

V lost 6 bases and J lost 1, with 18 bases in between. This CDR3 region has 17 residues. Germline CDR1 is MNHEY and CDR2 is SVGEGT. TCRdb called the RACE reads again in MiXCR, with one record for every CDR3 protein. The table includes under 400,000 distinct CDR3 sequences, 5.1% detected once. Regarding time point: pre-sensitization, week 0. Treatment of the sample: therapeutic diphenylcyclopropenone sensitization with weekly scalp DPC. This clonotype was seen many times. Antigen: not known. The input for sequencing was whole blood, taken in connection with sensitization to the hapten diphenylcyclopropenone (DPC). The receptor comes from a woman between 50 and 59 years old with alopecia areata. Some clones in this sample may be carry-over from other donors' samples. This rearrangement joins TRBV6-2 or TRBV6-3 to TRBJ2-2; weak D call: TRBD2 (6 bases). CDR3 nucleotide sequence: TGTGCCAGCAGGGACCCCGGGGGTACGAAGAACACCGGGGAGCTGTTTTTT. Its protein is CASRDPGGTKNTGELFF.